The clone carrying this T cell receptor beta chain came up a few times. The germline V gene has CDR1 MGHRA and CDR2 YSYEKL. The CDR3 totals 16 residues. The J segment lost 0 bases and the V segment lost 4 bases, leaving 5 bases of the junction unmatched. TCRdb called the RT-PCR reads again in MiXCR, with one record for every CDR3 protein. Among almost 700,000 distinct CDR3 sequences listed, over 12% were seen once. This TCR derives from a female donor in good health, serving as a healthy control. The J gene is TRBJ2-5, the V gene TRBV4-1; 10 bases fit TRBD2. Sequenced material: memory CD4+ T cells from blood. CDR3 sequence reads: CASSRGLAANQETQYF. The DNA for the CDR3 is TGCGCCAGCAGCCGAGGACTAGCGGCGAACCAAGAGACCCAGTACTTC.